These 26 T cell receptor beta chains were all obtained from the same sample, sequenced in a study of blood T cell repertoires in COVID-19. Data came from immunoSEQ multiplex PCR; TCRdb stores just in-frame clones and leaves some out. The sample includes over 65,000 clones, roughly 89% seen only once; the top ten take 27%. Specimen: peripheral blood. The receptors were sampled from a man aged 45-65 years with active or convalescent COVID-19.

The chain combines TRBV29-1 with TRBJ1-2; D is possibly TRBD1 (5 bases). The germline V and J ends were trimmed by 5 bases and 0 bases, with 10 bases remaining between them. The CDR3 runs 13 residues. Germline V lookup: CDR1 SQVTM, CDR2 ANQGSEA. The chain's CDR3 is CSVRQIANYGYTF. The CDR3 DNA reads TGCAGCGTTAGACAGATAGCTAACTATGGCTACACCTTC.

The chain combines TRBV6-1 with TRBJ2-5; 10 nucleotides line up with TRBD2. The CDR3 is 16 residues long. V was clipped by 2 bases and J by 4 bases; unmatched bases: 7. Germline V CDR1 and CDR2: MNHNS, SASEGT. In DNA form, the CDR3 reads TGTGCCAGCAGTGAAAACGGATTAGCGGGAGGAGAGACCCAGTACTTC. Protein product: CASSENGLAGGETQYF.

The chain couples TRBV10-3 to TRBJ1-2; 9 bases map to TRBD1. This CDR3 contains 12 residues. The germline V gene has CDR1 ENHRY and CDR2 SYGVKD. The ends lost 6 bases at V and 6 bases at J; junction bases unmatched: 2. The CDR3 DNA follows: TGTGCCATCAGGGGACAGGGAGATGGCTACACCTTC. Translating it yields CAIRGQGDGYTF.

With regard to this clone: The same CDR3 arises from other DNA sequences in this sample as well. J is TRBJ1-1 and V is TRBV7-2; D not resolved. Germline-derived CDR1 and CDR2 are SGHTA and FQGNSA. The V end lost 2 bases, the J end lost 1 base, and 8 bases lay between the germline ends. The CDR3 is 14 amino acids. The CDR3 is CASSLSRGNTEAFF. As DNA, the CDR3 is TGTGCCAGCAGCTTATCTCGGGGGAACACTGAAGCTTTCTTT.

The J gene is TRBJ2-1, the V gene TRBV7-9, with 9 nucleotides matching TRBD1. The CDR3 length is 17 residues. Germline V gene lookup returns CDR1 SEHNR and CDR2 FQNEAQ (reference sequence). V lost 2 bases to trimming and J lost 2 bases; unmatched junction nucleotides: 7. CDR3 in amino acids: CASSLPPRDRAYNEQFF. The CDR3 DNA is TGTGCCAGCAGCTTACCCCCTCGGGACAGGGCCTACAATGAGCAGTTCTTC.

The chain recombines TRBV30 with TRBJ1-4; TRBD1 matches at 7 bases. Germline V gives CDR1 GTSNPN, CDR2 SVGIG (reference sequence). This CDR3 has 13 residues. The V gene end was trimmed by 2 bases and the J gene end by 8 bases; junction bases not matched to a gene: 5. The CDR3 nucleotides are TGTGCCTGGAGTAGCAGGGGGGAAGAAAAACTGTTTTTT. Its protein is CAWSSRGEEKLFF.

The chain has TRBV6-4 and TRBJ1-5, with TRBD1 matching over 7 bases. V shed 6 bases and J 3 bases; nucleotides not matched to a gene: 8. Germline V CDR1 and CDR2: MRHNA, SNTAGT. The CDR3 is made up of 15 amino acids. DNA of the CDR3: TGTGCCAGCAGCGCCACAGGGGCGTCCAATCAGCCCCAGCATTTT. Protein product: CASSATGASNQPQHF.

This clone was detected once. The chain employs TRBV21-1 and TRBJ2-3; the table's D gene call, TRBD2, was not cross checked with the DNA. TRBV21-1 is given as a pseudogene. The CDR3 totals 15 residues. The CDR3, as DNA: TGTGCCAGCAGCAGGCGACTAGCGGGACTAGATACGCAGTATTTT. This encodes CASSRRLAGLDTQYF.

The chain joins TRBV5-5 to TRBJ2-2; 13 positions match TRBD2. The junction had 5 bases not matched to a gene; V was cut back by 4 bases and J by 5 bases. Germline V gene data show CDR1 as SGHKS and CDR2 as YYEKEE (reference sequence). The CDR3 has 16 residues. The CDR3 loop is CASSLTSGGATGELFF. CDR3 DNA sequence: TGTGCCAGCAGCCTAACTAGCGGGGGGGCTACCGGGGAGCTGTTTTTT.

This clone appeared a single time. J is TRBJ2-7 and V is TRBV11-2; the match to TRBD2 covers 9 bases. The CDR3 contains 14 residues. Germline trimming cut 1 base from V and 5 bases from J; bases unmatched to any gene: 3. Germline lookup yields CDR1 SGHAT and CDR2 FQNNGV. The CDR3 sequence is CASSLVAGGNEQYF. The CDR3 DNA sequence: TGTGCCAGCAGCTTAGTCGCGGGGGGGAACGAGCAGTACTTC.

In this sample, this clone turned up once. The chain joins TRBV5-1 to TRBJ1-1; 11 nucleotides line up with TRBD1. Trimming at V came to 2 bases and at J to 1 base, leaving 7 bases not matched to a gene. Germline loops: CDR1 SGHRS, CDR2 YFSETQ. The CDR3 totals 17 residues. CDR3: CASSFGQGAIGNTEAFF. The CDR3 nucleotides are TGCGCCAGCAGCTTCGGACAGGGGGCGATCGGGAACACTGAAGCTTTCTTT.

The chain is built from TRBV25-1 and TRBJ1-5; tentatively, D is TRBD1 (5 bases). V lost 5 bases and J lost 11, with 19 bases in between. Germline CDR1 reads MGHDK; CDR2 reads SYGVNS. The CDR3 covers 14 residues. Here the CDR3 DNA reads TGTGCCAGCAGTACCTGGGGCGGCTCTCGGACCCAGCATTTT. The encoded protein is CASSTWGGSRTQHF.

The chain has TRBV5-5 and TRBJ2-5, with TRBD1 identical over 10 bases. CDR1 and CDR2 (germline): SGHKS, YYEKEE (reference sequence). The CDR3 has 15 residues. J lost 7 bases, V lost 3 bases, and 9 bases had no gene match. Here the CDR3 reads CASSWGQGLGATQYF. CDR3 coding DNA: TGTGCCAGCAGCTGGGGACAGGGGCTGGGGGCGACCCAGTACTTC.

The chain combines TRBV10-3 with TRBJ2-2; D is perhaps TRBD1 (6 bases). This CDR3 has 16 amino acids. The germline V and J ends were trimmed by 6 bases and 1 base, with 15 bases remaining between them. CDR1 and CDR2 (germline): ENHRY, SYGVKD. Here the CDR3 reads CAISERGSVNTGELFF. In nucleotides, the CDR3 is TGTGCCATCAGCGAAAGGGGGTCGGTGAACACCGGGGAGCTGTTTTTT.

The CDR3 region is CATSRGSTKGFF. The CDR3 bases are TGTGCCACCAGCAGAGGGTCGACAAAGGGGTTCTTT. This chain links TRBV15 with TRBJ1-1; TRBD1 is a possible D gene (5 bases). The CDR3 runs to 12 residues. V was cut by 1 base and J by 14 bases, with 14 bases left in between. Germline V lookup: CDR1 LNHNV, CDR2 YYDKDF (reference sequence).

This clone was counted between two and nine times. This rearrangement joins TRBV7-2 to TRBJ2-7, with TRBD2 identical over 9 bases. Unmatched junction bases numbered 4, after V lost 3 bases and J lost 4 bases. There are 14 residues in the CDR3. The V gene's germline CDR1 is SGHTA and CDR2 FQGNSA. This CDR3 is CASSLRRGGYEQYF. The CDR3 region has the DNA TGTGCCAGCAGCTTGCGGCGGGGGGGATACGAGCAGTACTTC.

The chain recombines TRBV5-1 with TRBJ2-5, with TRBD2 matching over 7 bases. V lost 3 bases and J lost 3; bases outside the gene matches: 2. CDR1 and CDR2 (germline): SGHRS, YFSETQ. The length of the CDR3 is 13 residues. In DNA form, the CDR3 reads TGCGCCAGCAGCTCAGCGGGGAAAGAGACCCAGTACTTC. Its translation is CASSSAGKETQYF. Variable domain in full (rest from reference TRBV5-1 and TRBJ2-5): KAGVTQTPRYLIKTRGQQVTLSCSPISGHRSVSWYQQTPGQGLQFLFEYFSETQRNKGNFPGRFSGRQFSNSRSEMNVSTLELGDSALYLCASSSAGKETQYFGPGTRLLVL.

With regard to this clone: It is unclear where the CDR3 begins or ends on the DNA, so no DNA is shown, and the CDR3 is as TCRdb lists it. The chain is built from TRBV21-1 and TRBJ1-1. TRBV21-1 is noted as a pseudogene. The CDR3 is made up of 15 amino acids, end residues included. The CDR3 loop reads CASSIRFGEGTEAFF.

The chain recombines TRBV9 with TRBJ2-7, with 9 nucleotides matching TRBD1. Per germline, CDR1 SGDLS and CDR2 YYNGEE. With 0 bases clipped from V and 2 bases from J, the junction kept 6 bases outside the gene matches. This CDR3 has 16 amino acids. CDR3 bases: TGTGCCAGCAGCGTAGGAGGGACAGGGACCCCCTACGAGCAGTACTTC. Protein sequence: CASSVGGTGTPYEQYF.

This clone was counted a single time. The genes are TRBV28 and TRBJ1-4, with unresolved D. V lost 6 bases, J lost 3 bases, and 17 bases lay in between. The CDR3 loop spans 16 amino acids. Germline V gives CDR1 MDHEN, CDR2 SYDVKM. CDR3 DNA: TGTGCCAGCAGCTCCGACGGACTGTCGGCTAATGAAAAACTGTTTTTT. Protein sequence: CASSSDGLSANEKLFF.

The chain is built from TRBV5-5 and TRBJ1-1, with TRBD1 matching 8 bases. With 4 bases clipped from V and 3 bases from J, the junction kept 5 bases outside the gene matches. In germline, CDR1 is SGHKS, CDR2 YYEKEE (reference sequence). The CDR3 consists of 14 residues. CDR3 amino acids: CASSVRQGYTEAFF. CDR3 nucleotide sequence: TGTGCCAGCAGCGTTCGACAGGGGTACACTGAAGCTTTCTTT.

This clone has only a few counts. The chain uses TRBV29-1 and TRBJ1-1; D possibly corresponds to TRBD1 (6 bases). V was clipped by 7 bases and J by 6 bases, with 15 bases between them. Germline V gene lookup returns CDR1 SQVTM and CDR2 ANQGSEA. The CDR3 loop spans 12 amino acids. This chain's CDR3 is CSAQKGGSEAFF. Written as DNA, the CDR3 is TGCAGCGCTCAAAAAGGGGGTTCTGAAGCTTTCTTT.

In this sample, this clone turned up a few times. The V call is TRBV5-1, the J call TRBJ2-7; TRBD2 is a possible D gene (5 bases). Looked up from germline, CDR1 is SGHRS and CDR2 is YFSETQ. The CDR3 loop spans 14 amino acids. With 0 bases removed from V and 2 bases from J, the gap between germline ends came to 9 bases. CDR3 in amino acids: CASSLGPGAYEQYF. In DNA, the CDR3 is TGCGCCAGCAGCTTGGGGCCCGGGGCCTACGAGCAGTACTTC.

The rearrangement uses TRBV19 and TRBJ2-5, with 14 bases lining up with TRBD2. The junction had 8 bases not matched to a gene; V was cut back by 3 bases and J by 5 bases. Germline V gene sequence: CDR1 LNHDA, CDR2 SQIVND (reference sequence). The CDR3 consists of 17 residues. The CDR3 coding sequence is TGTGCCAGTAGTATGACTAGCGGGGGGGCCGAGCCTGAGACCCAGTACTTC. It translates to CASSMTSGGAEPETQYF.

V is TRBV6-1 and J is TRBJ2-6; possibly TRBD1 for D (6 bases). Germline CDR1 reads MNHNS; CDR2 reads SASEGT. The CDR3 extends over 17 amino acids. The ends were cut back, 2 bases at V and 3 bases at J, with 14 bases in the middle. As DNA, the CDR3 is TGTGCCAGCAGTGAAAATCCTGGGGGCGGTGGGGCCAACGTCCTGACTTTC. Encoded protein: CASSENPGGGGANVLTF.

The chain uses TRBV5-1 and TRBJ1-1; TRBD1 might be the D (6 bases). This CDR3 contains 16 residues. Germline values: CDR1 SGHRS, CDR2 YFSETQ. V dropped 4 bases and J dropped 1 base, with 17 bases sitting between them. CDR3 DNA: TGCGCCAGCAGCCCGTTACAGGGTAGCGCGAACACTGAAGCTTTCTTT. It codes for CASSPLQGSANTEAFF.